Detailed here is one T cell receptor (beta chain). This record belongs to a study of control samples from healthy donors and cancer patients. This CDR3 spans 11 amino acids. The germline V gene encodes CDR1 GTSNPN and CDR2 SVGIG (reference sequence). V lost 0 bases to trimming and J lost 11 bases, with 10 bases between them. Clones were read by immunoSEQ multiplex PCR, and TCRdb kept only the in-frame ones, dropping some. The sample has 50,000 to 75,000 clones, roughly 89% seen once. The chain carries TRBV30 and TRBJ1-1, with D unclear. The sequence was obtained from a man aged 60-69 years with colorectal cancer. Sequenced material: PBMCs. This CDR3 reads CAWSVGREAFF. Written as DNA, the CDR3 is TGTGCCTGGAGTGTAGGTCGTGAGGCTTTCTTT.